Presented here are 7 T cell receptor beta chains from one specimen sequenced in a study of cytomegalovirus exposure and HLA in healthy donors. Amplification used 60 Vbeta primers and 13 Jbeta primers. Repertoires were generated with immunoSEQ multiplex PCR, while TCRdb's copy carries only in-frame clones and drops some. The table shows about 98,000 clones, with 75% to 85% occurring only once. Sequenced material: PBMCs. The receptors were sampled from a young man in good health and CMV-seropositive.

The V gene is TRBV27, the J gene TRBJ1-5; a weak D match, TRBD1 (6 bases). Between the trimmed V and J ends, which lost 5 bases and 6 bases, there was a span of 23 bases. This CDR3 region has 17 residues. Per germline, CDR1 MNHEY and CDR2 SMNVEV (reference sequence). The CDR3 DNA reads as TGTGCCAGCAGTCCCATACAGGGAAAGGGTCTAACTCAGCCCCAGCATTTT. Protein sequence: CASSPIQGKGLTQPQHF.

The CDR3 loop is CAYQEDEQTQYF. The DNA of the CDR3 is TGTGCCTATCAGGAGGATGAGCAGACCCAGTACTTC. The chain is built from TRBV30 and TRBJ2-5; a weak D match, TRBD2 (5 bases). The CDR3 runs to 12 residues. V was cut by 7 bases and J by 6 bases, with 15 bases left in between. Looked up from germline, CDR1 is GTSNPN and CDR2 is SVGIG (reference sequence).

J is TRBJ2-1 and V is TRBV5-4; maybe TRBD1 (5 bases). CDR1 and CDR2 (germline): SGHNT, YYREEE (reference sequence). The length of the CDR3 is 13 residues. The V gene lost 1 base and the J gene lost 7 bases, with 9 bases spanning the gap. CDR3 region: CASSLNRLNEQFF. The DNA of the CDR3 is TGTGCCAGCAGCTTGAACAGGCTAAATGAGCAGTTCTTC.

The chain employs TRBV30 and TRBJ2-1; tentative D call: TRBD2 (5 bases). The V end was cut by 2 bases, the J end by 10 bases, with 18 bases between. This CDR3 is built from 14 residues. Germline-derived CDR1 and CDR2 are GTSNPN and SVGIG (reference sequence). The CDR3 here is CAWSKGWGEGEQFF. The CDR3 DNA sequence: TGTGCCTGGAGTAAGGGTTGGGGAGAAGGGGAGCAGTTCTTC.

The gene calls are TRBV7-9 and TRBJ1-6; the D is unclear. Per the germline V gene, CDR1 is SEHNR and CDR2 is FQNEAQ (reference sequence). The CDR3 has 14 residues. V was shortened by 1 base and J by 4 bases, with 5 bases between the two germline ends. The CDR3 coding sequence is TGTGCCAGCAGCTTAGACAGTTATAATTCACCCCTCCACTTT. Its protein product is CASSLDSYNSPLHF.

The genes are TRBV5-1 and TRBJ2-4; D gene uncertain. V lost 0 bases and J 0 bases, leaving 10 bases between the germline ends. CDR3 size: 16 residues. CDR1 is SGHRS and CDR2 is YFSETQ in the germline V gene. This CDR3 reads CASSLATALAKNIQYF. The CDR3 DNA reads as TGCGCCAGCAGCTTGGCTACAGCCCTAGCCAAAAACATTCAGTACTTC.

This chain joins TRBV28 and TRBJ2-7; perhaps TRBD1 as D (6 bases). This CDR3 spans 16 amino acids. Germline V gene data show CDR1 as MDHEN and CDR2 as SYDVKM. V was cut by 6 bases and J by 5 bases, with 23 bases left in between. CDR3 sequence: CASRPLPLAGDHEQYF. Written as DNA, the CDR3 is TGTGCCAGCAGACCCCTACCTTTGGCAGGGGACCACGAGCAGTACTTC.